These T cell receptor beta chains were read from a single sample in a study of T cell repertoires in cytomegalovirus infection. The antigens these receptors bind are not known. TCRdb analysed the reads with MiXCR anew, one entry per CDR3 protein. The profile shows 830,000 or so distinct CDR3 sequences, approximately 32% of them singletons. Sequenced here: cultured CD8+ T cells from PBMCs, sampled from culture after CMV antigen stimulation. The receptors originated from a human donor in good health (CMV status not recorded). Some clones in this sample may be carry-over from other donors' samples. CDR3s include the opening cysteine and the closing phenylalanine or tryptophan. D genes are given only for firm matches. A clone size is listed for some rows: how often the clone was seen (once, few, many), or a class if it is expanded.

. | TRBJ2-3 | . | TRBV9 | CASSVEGSDTQYF | TGTGCCAGCAGCGTAGAAGGGTCCGATACGCAGTATTTT
TRBD1 | TRBJ1-1 | few | TRBV27 | CASSLTGARDTEAFF | TGTGCCAGCAGTTTAACAGGGGCCCGCGACACTGAAGCTTTCTTT
. | TRBJ2-5 | . | TRBV7-9 | CASSQLGGVKETQYF | TGTGCCAGCAGCCAACTGGGGGGAGTAAAAGAGACCCAGTACTTC
. | TRBJ2-3 | . | TRBV20-1 | CSARTSMGSDTQYF | TGCAGTGCTAGGACTAGTATGGGTAGTGATACGCAGTATTTT
. | TRBJ1-6 | . | TRBV6-1 | CASSEGRGPRPNSPLHF | TGTGCCAGCAGTGAAGGAAGGGGCCCGCGGCCTAATTCACCCCTCCACTTT
. | TRBJ1-2 | many | TRBV7-2 | CASSLPGSVGYTF | TGTGCCAGCAGCTTACCAGGGTCGGTTGGCTACACCTTC
TRBD1 | TRBJ1-1 | . | TRBV19 | CASSVLPGQRTEAFF | TGTGCCAGTAGTGTTCTCCCGGGACAGCGCACTGAAGCTTTCTTT
. | TRBJ1-2 | few | TRBV4-3 | CASSGSYVNYGYTF | TGCGCCAGCAGCGGCTCTTATGTTAACTATGGCTACACCTTC
. | TRBJ1-5 | . | TRBV28 | CASSLPPGGPQHF | TGTGCCAGCAGTTTACCCCCCGGTGGGCCCCAGCATTTT
TRBD1 | TRBJ1-1 | few | TRBV7-8 | CASSSSGTGALEAFF | TGTGCCAGCAGCTCATCCGGGACAGGGGCCCTAGAAGCTTTCTTT
. | TRBJ2-2 | . | TRBV6-1 | CASRGRTANTGELFF | TGTGCCAGCAGAGGTAGGACAGCGAACACCGGGGAGCTGTTTTTT
. | TRBJ2-3 | few | TRBV7-8 | CASNLVRPTDTQYF | TGTGCCAGCAACTTAGTCAGGCCCACAGATACGCAGTATTTT
. | TRBJ1-5 | . | TRBV2 | CASNVDTLSQSNQPQHF | TGTGCCAGCAACGTCGACACTCTCTCCCAAAGCAATCAGCCCCAGCATTTT
TRBD1 | TRBJ1-4 | . | TRBV27 | CASSPWTGKEKLFF | TGTGCCAGCAGTCCCTGGACAGGGAAAGAAAAACTGTTTTTT
. | TRBJ2-1 | . | TRBV2 | CASSEEGSSIDEQFF | TGTGCCAGCAGTGAAGAGGGCTCTTCCATCGATGAGCAGTTCTTC
. | TRBJ1-6 | many | TRBV27 | CASSLSSGYTAYNSPLHF | TGTGCCAGCAGTTTATCGTCGGGGTACACCGCCTATAATTCACCCCTCCACTTT
. | TRBJ1-2 | . | TRBV7-9 | CASSTRHGIPNYGYTF | TGTGCCAGCAGCACCCGACATGGGATTCCTAACTATGGCTACACCTTC
. | TRBJ1-1 | . | TRBV6-6 | CASSPQPAPEAFF | TGTGCCAGCAGTCCCCAACCAGCCCCCGAAGCTTTCTTT
. | TRBJ2-5 | . | TRBV11-1 | CASSSAQVKETQYF | TGTGCCAGCAGCTCCGCGCAGGTTAAAGAGACCCAGTACTTC
. | TRBJ1-3 | few | TRBV7-2 | CASTDSLGNTIYF | TGTGCCAGCACGGACAGCCTCGGAAACACCATATATTTT
. | TRBJ1-4 | . | TRBV5-4 | CASSLVGEGDEKLFF | TGTGCCAGCAGCTTGGTCGGGGAGGGGGATGAAAAACTGTTTTTT
. | TRBJ2-1 | few | TRBV6-2/TRBV6-3 | CASSYLTGRNYNEQFF | TGTGCCAGCAGTTACCTGACTGGGAGAAACTACAATGAGCAGTTCTTC
TRBD1 | TRBJ1-2 | few | TRBV6-5 | CASSYSITPGGDGYTF | TGTGCCAGCAGTTACTCGATAACGCCAGGGGGCGATGGCTACACCTTC
TRBD2 | TRBJ2-5 | . | TRBV10-2 | CASRQRGAETQYF | TGCGCCAGCAGACAGCGGGGGGCAGAGACCCAGTACTTC
. | TRBJ1-1 | . | TRBV27 | CASRPGALITEAFF | TGTGCCAGCAGACCGGGGGCACTGATCACTGAAGCTTTCTTT
. | TRBJ2-1 | . | TRBV4-1 | CASSQDSGASYNEQFF | TGCGCCAGCAGCCAAGATTCCGGGGCCTCCTACAATGAGCAGTTCTTC
. | TRBJ1-5 | few | TRBV12-5 | CASGLVLDRVGQPQHF | TGTGCTAGTGGTTTGGTATTGGACCGGGTAGGTCAGCCCCAGCATTTT
. | TRBJ2-5 | many | TRBV7-8 | CASSPAGPAEETQYF | TGTGCCAGCAGCCCCGCCGGGCCTGCGGAAGAGACCCAGTACTTC
. | TRBJ2-3 | few | TRBV27 | CASRVGQRGNTQYF | TGTGCCAGCAGGGTAGGGCAGCGCGGAAATACGCAGTATTTT
TRBD2 | TRBJ2-5 | many | TRBV7-8 | CASSAPGLGMVTQYF | TGTGCCAGCAGCGCCCCGGGACTAGGGATGGTGACCCAGTACTTC
. | TRBJ2-1 | many | TRBV7-3 | CASSSGQGPTYNEQFF | TGTGCCAGCAGCTCTGGGCAGGGGCCTACCTACAATGAGCAGTTCTTC
. | TRBJ1-2 | few | TRBV19 | CASSIFSRDAPNYGYTF | TGTGCCAGTAGTATTTTTAGCCGGGACGCGCCTAACTATGGCTACACCTTC
TRBD1 | TRBJ1-3 | . | TRBV6-8 | CASSPQWTGVGNTIYF | TGTGCCAGCAGTCCGCAATGGACAGGGGTTGGAAACACCATATATTTT
. | TRBJ1-4 | . | TRBV20-1 | CSAIERVEEKLFF | TGCAGTGCTATTGAAAGGGTTGAAGAAAAACTGTTTTTT
TRBD1 | TRBJ1-2 | few | TRBV7-6 | CASSGRTGRGYTF | TGTGCCAGCAGCGGACGGACAGGGCGCGGCTACACCTTC
. | TRBJ1-2 | few | TRBV4-1 | CASSQPSRGDYGYTF | TGCGCCAGCAGCCAACCGTCCAGGGGAGACTATGGCTACACCTTC
TRBD1 | TRBJ2-3 | . | TRBV7-4 | CASSPRQGAATDTQYF | TGTGCCAGCAGCCCCAGACAGGGGGCGGCCACAGATACGCAGTATTTT
. | TRBJ1-1 | . | TRBV7-2 | CVSSLGPGTEAFF | TGTGTCAGCAGCTTAGGTCCCGGTACTGAAGCTTTCTTT
. | TRBJ2-1 | . | TRBV6-5 | CASSYSPRDGTYNEQFF | TGTGCCAGCAGTTACTCCCCAAGGGACGGCACTTACAATGAGCAGTTCTTC
. | TRBJ1-5 | . | TRBV27 | CASSLNGDRGNQPQHF | TGTGCCAGCAGTTTAAACGGAGATAGGGGCAATCAGCCCCAGCATTTT
. | TRBJ1-1 | . | TRBV12-3/TRBV12-4 | CATAIGGGITEAFF | TGTGCCACTGCGATTGGGGGGGGAATCACTGAAGCTTTCTTT
. | TRBJ1-5 | few | TRBV27 | CASSLLQDGQPQHF | TGTGCCAGCAGTTTACTGCAGGATGGGCAGCCCCAGCATTTT
. | TRBJ1-3 | few | TRBV23-1 | CASSPPQGYGNTIYF | TGCGCCAGCAGTCCCCCCCAGGGTTATGGAAACACCATATATTTT